This T cell receptor (beta chain) stems from a study of blood T cells in healthy people across ages. This CDR3 is built from 12 residues. Per germline, CDR1 SEHNR and CDR2 FQNEAQ (reference sequence). Trimming cost V 9 bases and J 2 bases, with 10 bases left between them. Primers used in a second PCR of roughly 7 to 12 cycles were a sample-barcoded 5' primer and a J-beta primer mix. One entry per CDR3 protein results from TCRdb running MiXCR on the 5' RACE reads. The sample has about 1,600,000 distinct CDR3 sequences, around two fifths seen once; the top ten hold 7.9%. This clonotype was detected ten times or more.

The TCR comes from a young woman in good health. Sequenced material: blood. The rearrangement joins TRBV7-9 to TRBJ1-2, with D maybe TRBD1 (5 bases). The CDR3 is CASSRENYGYTF. CDR3 nucleotides: TGTGCCAGTAGCAGGGAAAACTATGGCTACACCTTC. The full variable domain, its missing parts supplied by reference TRBV7-9 and TRBJ1-2, is DTGVSQNPRHKITKRGQNVTFRCDPISEHNRLYWYRQTLGQGPEFLTYFQNEAQLEKSRLLSDRFSAERPKGSFSTLEIQRTEQGDSAMYLCASSRENYGYTFGSGTRLTVV.